This T cell receptor beta chain was found in a study of response to subunit inactivated influenza vaccine. This CDR3 is built from 13 residues. CDR1 and CDR2 (germline): SEHNR, FQNEAQ (reference sequence). V gave up 2 bases and J gave up 7 bases, with 9 bases separating them. TCRdb re-derived calls from the RT-PCR reads in MiXCR, one entry per CDR3 protein. The sample holds 650,000 to 850,000 distinct CDR3 sequences, approximately 15% seen once. The source is a man between 50 and 59 years old who received an inactivated influenza vaccine. The chain carries TRBV7-9 and TRBJ2-1; tentative D call: TRBD1 (6 bases). Sequenced here: PBMCs from blood, sampled 14 to 15 days before vaccination. The CDR3: CASSLPQGNEQFF. The CDR3 nucleotides read TGTGCCAGCAGCTTACCCCAGGGGAATGAGCAGTTCTTC.